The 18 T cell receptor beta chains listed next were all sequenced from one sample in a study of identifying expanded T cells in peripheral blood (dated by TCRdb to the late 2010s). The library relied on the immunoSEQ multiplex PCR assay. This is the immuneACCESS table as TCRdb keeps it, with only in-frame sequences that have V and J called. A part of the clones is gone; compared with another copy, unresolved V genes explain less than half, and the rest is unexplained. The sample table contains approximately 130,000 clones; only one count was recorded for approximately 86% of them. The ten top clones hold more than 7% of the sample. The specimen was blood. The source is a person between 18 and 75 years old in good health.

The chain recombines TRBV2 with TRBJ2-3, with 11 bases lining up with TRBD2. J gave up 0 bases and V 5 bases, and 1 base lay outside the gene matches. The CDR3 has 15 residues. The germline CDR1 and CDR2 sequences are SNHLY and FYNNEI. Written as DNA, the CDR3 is TGTGCCAGCAGTCGGACTAGCGGGAGCACAGATACGCAGTATTTT. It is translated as CASSRTSGSTDTQYF.

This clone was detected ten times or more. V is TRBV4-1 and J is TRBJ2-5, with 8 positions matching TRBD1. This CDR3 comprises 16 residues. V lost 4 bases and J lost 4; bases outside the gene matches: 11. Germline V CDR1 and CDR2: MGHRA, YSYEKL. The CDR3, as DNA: TGCGCCAGCAGCCGATCTTCCGGACAGGGAACAGAGACCCAGTACTTC. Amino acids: CASSRSSGQGTETQYF.

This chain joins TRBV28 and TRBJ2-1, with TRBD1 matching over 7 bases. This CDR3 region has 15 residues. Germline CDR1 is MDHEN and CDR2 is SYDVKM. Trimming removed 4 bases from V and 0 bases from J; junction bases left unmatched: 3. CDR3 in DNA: TGTGCCAGCAGTTCCGGGACAGCCTCCTACAATGAGCAGTTCTTC. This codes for CASSSGTASYNEQFF.

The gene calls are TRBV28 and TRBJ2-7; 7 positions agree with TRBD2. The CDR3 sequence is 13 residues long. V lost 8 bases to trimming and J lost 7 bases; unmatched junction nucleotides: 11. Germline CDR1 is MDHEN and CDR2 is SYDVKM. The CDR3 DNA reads TGTGCCAGCGTAAGCGGGGCCTTACGAGAGCAGTACTTC. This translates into CASVSGALREQYF.

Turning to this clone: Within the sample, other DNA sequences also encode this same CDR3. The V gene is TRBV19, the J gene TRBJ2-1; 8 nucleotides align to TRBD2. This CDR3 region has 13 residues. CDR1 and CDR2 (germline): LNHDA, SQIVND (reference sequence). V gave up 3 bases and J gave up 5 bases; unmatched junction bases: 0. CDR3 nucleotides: TGTGCCAGTAGTATTAGCGGGGACAATGAGCAGTTCTTC. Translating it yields CASSISGDNEQFF.

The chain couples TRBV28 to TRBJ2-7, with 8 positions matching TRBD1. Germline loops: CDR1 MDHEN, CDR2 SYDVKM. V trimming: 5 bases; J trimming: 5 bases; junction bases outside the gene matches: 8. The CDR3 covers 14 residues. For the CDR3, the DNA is TGTGCCAGCAGTCATAGACAGGGGCGGCACGAGCAGTACTTC. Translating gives CASSHRQGRHEQYF.

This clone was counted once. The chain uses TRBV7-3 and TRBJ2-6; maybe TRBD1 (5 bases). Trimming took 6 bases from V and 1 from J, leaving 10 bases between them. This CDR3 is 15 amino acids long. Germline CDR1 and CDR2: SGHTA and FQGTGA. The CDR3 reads CASRADSSGANVLTF. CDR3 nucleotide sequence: TGTGCCAGCAGAGCCGACAGTTCTGGGGCCAACGTCCTGACTTTC. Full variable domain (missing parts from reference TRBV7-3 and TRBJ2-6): GAGVSQTPSNKVTEKGKYVELRCDPISGHTALYWYRQSLGQGPEFLIYFQGTGAADDSGLPNDRFFAVRPEGSVSTLKIQRTERGDSAVYLCASRADSSGANVLTFGAGSRLTVL.

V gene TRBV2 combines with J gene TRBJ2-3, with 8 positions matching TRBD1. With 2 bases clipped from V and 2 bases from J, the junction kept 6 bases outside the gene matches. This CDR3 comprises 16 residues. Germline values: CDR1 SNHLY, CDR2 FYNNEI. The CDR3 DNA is TGTGCCAGCAGTGAACTTCAGGACAGGGTCACAGATACGCAGTATTTT. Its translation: CASSELQDRVTDTQYF.

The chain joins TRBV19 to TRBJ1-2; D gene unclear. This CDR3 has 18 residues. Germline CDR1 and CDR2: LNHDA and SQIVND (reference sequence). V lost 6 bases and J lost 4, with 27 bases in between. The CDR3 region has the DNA TGTGCCAGTAGGACCTCGATCTACGGGGTTGGCGGCCTCTATGGCTACACCTTC. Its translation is CASRTSIYGVGGLYGYTF.

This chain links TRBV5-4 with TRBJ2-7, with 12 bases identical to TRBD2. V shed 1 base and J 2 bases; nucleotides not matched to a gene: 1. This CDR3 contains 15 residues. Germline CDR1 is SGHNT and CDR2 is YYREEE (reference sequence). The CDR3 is CASSLSSGGAYEQYF. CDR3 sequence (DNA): TGTGCCAGCAGCTTGTCTAGCGGGGGGGCCTACGAGCAGTACTTC. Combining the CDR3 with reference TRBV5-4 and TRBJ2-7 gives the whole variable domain ETGVTQSPTHLIKTRGQQVTLRCSSQSGHNTVSWYQQALGQGPQFIFQYYREEENGRGNFPPRFSGLQFPNYSSELNVNALELDDSALYLCASSLSSGGAYEQYFGPGTRLTVT.

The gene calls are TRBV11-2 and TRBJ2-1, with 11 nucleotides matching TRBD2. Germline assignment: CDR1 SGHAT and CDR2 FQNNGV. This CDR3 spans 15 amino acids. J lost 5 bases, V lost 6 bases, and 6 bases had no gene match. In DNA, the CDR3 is TGTGCCAGCAGAACTAGCGGGGGTTTTGACAATGAGCAGTTCTTC. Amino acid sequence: CASRTSGGFDNEQFF.

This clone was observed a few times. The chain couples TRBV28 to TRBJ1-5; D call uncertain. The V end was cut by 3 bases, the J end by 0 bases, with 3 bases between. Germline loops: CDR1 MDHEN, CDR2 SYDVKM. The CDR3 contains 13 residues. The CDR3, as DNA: TGTGCCAGCAGTTTTGTTAGCAATCAGCCCCAGCATTTT. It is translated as CASSFVSNQPQHF.

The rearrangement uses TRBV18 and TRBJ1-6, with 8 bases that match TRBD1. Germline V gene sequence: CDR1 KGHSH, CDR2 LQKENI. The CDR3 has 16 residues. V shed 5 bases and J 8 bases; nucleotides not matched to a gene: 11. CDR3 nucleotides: TGTGCCAGCTCAGCGGACAGGGCGGGCCTCGATTCACCCCTCCACTTT. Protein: CASSADRAGLDSPLHF. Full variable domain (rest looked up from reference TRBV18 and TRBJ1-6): NAGVMQNPRHLVRRRGQEARLRCSPMKGHSHVYWYRQLPEEGLKFMVYLQKENIIDESGMPKERFSAEFPKEGPSILRIQQVVRGDSAAYFCASSADRAGLDSPLHFGNGTRLTVT.

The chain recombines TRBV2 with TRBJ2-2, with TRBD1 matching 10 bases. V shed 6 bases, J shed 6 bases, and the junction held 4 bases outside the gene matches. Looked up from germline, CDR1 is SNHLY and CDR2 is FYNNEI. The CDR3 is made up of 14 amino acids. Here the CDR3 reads CASRGQGLAGELFF. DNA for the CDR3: TGTGCCAGCAGGGGACAGGGGTTGGCCGGGGAGCTGTTTTTT. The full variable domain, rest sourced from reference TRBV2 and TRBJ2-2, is EPEVTQTPSHQVTQMGQEVILRCVPISNHLYFYWYRQILGQKVEFLVSFYNNEISEKSEIFDDQFSVERPDGSNFTLKIRSTKLEDSAMYFCASRGQGLAGELFFGEGSRLTVL.

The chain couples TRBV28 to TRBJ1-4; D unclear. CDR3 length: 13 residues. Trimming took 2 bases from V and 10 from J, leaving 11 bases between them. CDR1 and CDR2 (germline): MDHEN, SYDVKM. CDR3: CASSLLAPGKLFF. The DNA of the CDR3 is TGTGCCAGCAGTTTACTAGCTCCAGGAAAACTGTTTTTT.

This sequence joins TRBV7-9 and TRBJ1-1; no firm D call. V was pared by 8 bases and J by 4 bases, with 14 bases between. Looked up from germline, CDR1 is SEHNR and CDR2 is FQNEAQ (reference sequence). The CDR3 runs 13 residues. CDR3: CASGVYGRTEAFF. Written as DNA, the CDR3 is TGTGCCAGCGGGGTATATGGGCGCACTGAAGCTTTCTTT. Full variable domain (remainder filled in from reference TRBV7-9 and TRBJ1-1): DTGVSQNPRHKITKRGQNVTFRCDPISEHNRLYWYRQTLGQGPEFLTYFQNEAQLEKSRLLSDRFSAERPKGSFSTLEIQRTEQGDSAMYLCASGVYGRTEAFFGQGTRLTVV.

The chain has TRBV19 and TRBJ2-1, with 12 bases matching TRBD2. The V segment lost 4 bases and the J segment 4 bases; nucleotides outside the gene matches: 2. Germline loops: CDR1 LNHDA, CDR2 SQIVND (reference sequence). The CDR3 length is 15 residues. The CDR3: CASSTLAGGYNEQFF. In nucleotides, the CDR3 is TGTGCCAGTAGTACGCTAGCGGGAGGGTACAATGAGCAGTTCTTC.

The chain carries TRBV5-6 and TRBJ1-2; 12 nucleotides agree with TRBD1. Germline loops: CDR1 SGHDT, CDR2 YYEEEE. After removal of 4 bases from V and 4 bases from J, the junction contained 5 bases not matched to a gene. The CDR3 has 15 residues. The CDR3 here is CASSGTGGFSYGYTF. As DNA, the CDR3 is TGTGCCAGCAGCGGGACAGGGGGCTTTAGCTATGGCTACACCTTC. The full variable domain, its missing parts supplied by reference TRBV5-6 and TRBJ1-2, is DAGVTQSPTHLIKTRGQQVTLRCSPKSGHDTVSWYQQALGQGPQFIFQYYEEEERQRGNFPDRFSGHQFPNYSSELNVNALLLGDSALYLCASSGTGGFSYGYTFGSGTRLTVV.